This T cell receptor (beta chain) was observed in a study of T cell changes during pregnancy in multiple sclerosis. Method: immunoSEQ multiplex PCR; TCRdb's copy keeps in-frame clones and lacks some. Here the sample spans 50,000 to 75,000 clones, around 92% being singletons. The TCR originated in a female donor in good health, enrolled as a control in a pregnancy study. The sequencing here drew on peripheral blood, taken after pregnancy.

In nucleotides, the CDR3 is TGCGCCAGCAGCCGCCGTATCGACAGCCCGGAGCCCTACGAGCAGTACTTC. Translation gives CASSRRIDSPEPYEQYF. V and J are TRBV4-3 and TRBJ2-7, with D perhaps TRBD1 (5 bases). Germline V gives CDR1 LGHNA, CDR2 YSLEER. Trimming removed 4 bases from V and 2 bases from J, with 21 bases in between. This CDR3 spans 17 amino acids.